The T cell receptor (beta chain) described here comes from a study of cytomegalovirus exposure and HLA in healthy donors. 13 Jbeta primers and 60 Vbeta primers were used for the PCR. Profiling relied on immunoSEQ multiplex PCR, and the TCRdb table lists in-frame clones only, not all of them. The sample holds under 200,000 clones; around four fifths are singletons and the top ten take about 1.8%. The CDR3 loop spans 14 amino acids. The V gene end was trimmed by 5 bases and the J gene end by 5 bases; junction bases not matched to a gene: 8. Per the germline V gene, CDR1 is SEHNR and CDR2 is FQNEAQ (reference sequence).

J is TRBJ2-7 and V is TRBV7-9; 8 positions match TRBD1. The clonotype originates from a man in his forties in good health and CMV-seropositive. Material: PBMCs. Here the CDR3 DNA reads TGTGCCAGCAGCCATGACAGGGGAAACGACGAGCAGTACTTC. Translation: CASSHDRGNDEQYF.